This TCR beta chain is from a study of identical twins. Study results and limitations: Out-of-frame alpha sequences common to twins exhibited a surplus of low generation probability. Excess twin sharing in beta out-of-frame sequences was weaker.

Remarks on this clonotype: Its target is unknown.

TCRdb called the 5' RACE reads again in MiXCR, with one record for every CDR3 protein. Among about 500,000 distinct CDR3 sequences listed, roughly 13% were seen once. The CDR3 sequence is 17 residues long. V was clipped by 0 bases and J by 7 bases, with 18 bases between them. CDR1 MRHNA and CDR2 SNTAGT come from the germline V gene. These records were also assigned to another study, of yellow fever vaccine responses in identical twins. As reported in that work: Vaccine T cell responses of twins reportedly seemed partly convergent and partly personalized.

The clonotype comes from a woman aged 18 to 35 in good health. The sequencing input was CD4+ T cells sorted from blood. V and J are TRBV6-4 and TRBJ2-2; D is unresolved. The CDR3 sequence: CASSDSYKSEVNGELFF. Here the CDR3 DNA reads TGTGCCAGCAGTGACTCGTACAAAAGTGAGGTGAACGGGGAGCTGTTTTTT.